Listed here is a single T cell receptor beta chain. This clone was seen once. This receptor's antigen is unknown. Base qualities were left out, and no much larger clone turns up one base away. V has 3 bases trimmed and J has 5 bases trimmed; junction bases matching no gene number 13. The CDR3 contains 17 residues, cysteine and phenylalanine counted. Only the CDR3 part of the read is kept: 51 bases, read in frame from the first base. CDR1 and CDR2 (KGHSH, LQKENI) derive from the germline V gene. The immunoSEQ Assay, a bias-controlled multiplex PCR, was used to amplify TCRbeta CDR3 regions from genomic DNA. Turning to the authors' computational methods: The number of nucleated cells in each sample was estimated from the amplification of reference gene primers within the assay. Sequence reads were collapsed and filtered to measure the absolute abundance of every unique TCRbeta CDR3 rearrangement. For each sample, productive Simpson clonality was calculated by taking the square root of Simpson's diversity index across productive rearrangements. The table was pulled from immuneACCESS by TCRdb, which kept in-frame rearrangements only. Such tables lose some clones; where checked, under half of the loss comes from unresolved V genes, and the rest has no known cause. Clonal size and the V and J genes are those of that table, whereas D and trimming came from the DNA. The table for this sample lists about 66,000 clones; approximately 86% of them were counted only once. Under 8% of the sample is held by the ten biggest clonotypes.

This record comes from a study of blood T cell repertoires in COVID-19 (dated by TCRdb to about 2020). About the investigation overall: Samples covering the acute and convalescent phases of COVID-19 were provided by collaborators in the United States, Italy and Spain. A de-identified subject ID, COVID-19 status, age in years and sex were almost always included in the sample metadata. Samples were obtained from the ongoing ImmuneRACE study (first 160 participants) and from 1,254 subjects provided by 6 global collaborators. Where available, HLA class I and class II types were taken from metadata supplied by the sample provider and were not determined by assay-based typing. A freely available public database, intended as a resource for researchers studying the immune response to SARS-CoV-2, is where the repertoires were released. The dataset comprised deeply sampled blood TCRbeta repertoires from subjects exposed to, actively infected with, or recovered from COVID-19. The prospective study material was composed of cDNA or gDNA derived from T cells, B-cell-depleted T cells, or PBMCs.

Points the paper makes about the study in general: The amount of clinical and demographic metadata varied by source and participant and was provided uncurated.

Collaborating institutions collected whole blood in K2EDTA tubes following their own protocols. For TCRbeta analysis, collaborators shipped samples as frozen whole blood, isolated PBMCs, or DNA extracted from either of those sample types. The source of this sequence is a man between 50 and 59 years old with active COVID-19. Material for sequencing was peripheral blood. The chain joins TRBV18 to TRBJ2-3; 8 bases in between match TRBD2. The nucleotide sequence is TGTGCCAGCTCACCCTTTCAGGAGCGGGAGCCAAAAGATACGCAGTATTTT. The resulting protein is CASSPFQEREPKDTQYF.